A single sample is the source of the 27 T cell receptor beta chains below, sequenced in a study of T cell repertoires in cytomegalovirus infection. Each CDR3 protein gets one entry after TCRdb re-called the reads with MiXCR. The sample yields some 700,000 distinct CDR3 sequences, about 30% seen once. These receptors lack a known antigen. This specimen was cultured PBMCs, taken from culture after CMV antigen stimulation. These receptors originate from a human donor in good health (CMV status not recorded). Some clones in this sample may be carry-over from other donors' samples.

This sequence joins TRBV24-1 and TRBJ1-1, with D possibly TRBD1 on 5 matching bases. Trimming removed 6 bases at V and 7 bases at J, with 8 bases between. CDR1 and CDR2 from the germline V gene are KGHDR and SFDVKD. The CDR3 sequence is 11 residues long. CDR3 loop: CATSRQGEAFF. CDR3 sequence (DNA): TGTGCCACCAGTCGTCAGGGTGAAGCTTTCTTT.

This clonotype was observed a handful of times. The chain recombines TRBV7-2 with TRBJ1-1; 8 nucleotides match TRBD1. V lost 5 bases to trimming and J lost 1 base; unmatched junction nucleotides: 9. CDR1 is SGHTA and CDR2 is FQGNSA in the germline V gene. The CDR3 runs to 16 residues. The CDR3 spells CASSPRQGLTNTEAFF. The CDR3 DNA reads as TGTGCCAGCAGCCCTCGACAGGGGTTAACGAACACTGAAGCTTTCTTT.

This clonotype showed up just a few times. The rearrangement links TRBV7-6 to TRBJ2-7; 7 bases agree with TRBD2. This CDR3 is built from 14 residues. Unmatched junction bases numbered 5, after V lost 1 base and J lost 5 bases. Germline V gene data show CDR1 as SGHVS and CDR2 as FNYEAQ. This CDR3 is CASSLGDYLDEQYF. The CDR3 DNA reads as TGTGCCAGCAGCTTAGGGGACTACCTCGACGAGCAGTACTTC.

The J gene is TRBJ2-3, the V gene TRBV12-5, with D unclear. Germline V gene sequence: CDR1 LGHNT, CDR2 FRNRAP. Trimming stripped 4 bases from V and 2 bases from J, with 10 bases between. This CDR3 has 14 residues. CDR3 sequence reads: CASGSRHYTDTQYF. The CDR3 region has the DNA TGTGCTAGTGGTTCACGACACTACACAGATACGCAGTATTTT. The complete variable domain, with remaining parts taken from reference TRBV12-5 and TRBJ2-3, reads DARVTQTPRHKVTEMGQEVTMRCQPILGHNTVFWYRQTMMQGLELLAYFRNRAPLDDSGMPKDRFSAEMPDATLATLKIQPSEPRDSAVYFCASGSRHYTDTQYFGPGTRLTVL.

As for this clonotype: No DNA is shown, since the ends of the CDR3 on it are uncertain; the CDR3 is the one TCRdb lists. The chain has TRBV7-5 and TRBJ1-2; the table's D call TRBD1 went unverified against the DNA. TRBV7-5 is flagged as a pseudogene. The CDR3 region is 15 residues in length, termini included. The CDR3 protein is CISVPEGPWSDGYTF.

The J gene is TRBJ2-3, the V gene TRBV18; D may match TRBD1 or TRBD2 (5 bases each). The CDR3 runs to 15 residues. Germline V gene sequence: CDR1 KGHSH, CDR2 LQKENI. V lost 4 bases and J 2 bases, leaving 13 bases between the germline ends. The CDR3 is CASSRDQGSTDTQYF. Written as DNA, the CDR3 is TGTGCCAGCTCACGGGACCAAGGATCCACAGATACGCAGTATTTT.

The V gene is TRBV12-3 or TRBV12-4, the J gene TRBJ1-2; possible D gene TRBD1, 6 bases. This CDR3 contains 16 residues. V was trimmed by 3 bases and J by 7 bases, leaving 21 bases between them. The CDR3 loop is CASSFSGGAASGGYTF. In nucleotides, the CDR3 is TGTGCCAGCAGTTTCTCCGGGGGCGCCGCGAGTGGTGGCTACACCTTC.

The chain uses TRBV14 and TRBJ2-7; either TRBD1 or TRBD2 may supply D (5 bases each). V was cut by 3 bases and J by 5 bases, with 23 bases left in between. There are 17 residues in the CDR3. Germline CDR1 SGHDN, CDR2 FVKESK. In DNA form, the CDR3 reads TGTGCCAGCAGCCACGTTCCAGTGGGACCTCCTCCCAACGAGCAGTACTTC. Translating it yields CASSHVPVGPPPNEQYF.

About this clonotype: The junction departs from germline at one end; a sequencing error may be responsible. The chain recombines TRBV27 with TRBJ2-1, with a weak D call TRBD1 (6 bases). The CDR3 extends over 15 amino acids. From germline, CDR1 is MNHEY and CDR2 SMNVEV (reference sequence). The CDR3 DNA is TGTGCCAGCAGGTTATGGACAGCTTCCTACAATGAGCAGTTCTTC. Protein sequence: CASRLWTASYNEQFF.

The chain uses TRBV6-2 or TRBV6-3 and TRBJ2-7, with D perhaps matching TRBD1 or TRBD2 (5 bases each). With 4 bases removed from V and 7 bases from J, the gap between germline ends came to 14 bases. Looked up from germline, CDR1 is MNHEY and CDR2 is SVGEGT. The CDR3 sequence is 13 residues long. CDR3 nucleotide sequence: TGTGCCAGCAGTTTTACTGGGACGGGAGAGCAGTACTTC. This encodes CASSFTGTGEQYF.

This clonotype came up a few times. This chain links TRBV20-1 with TRBJ2-5, with 11 bases aligning to TRBD2. The CDR3 extends over 15 amino acids. In germline, CDR1 is DFQATT, CDR2 SNEGSKA (reference sequence). V lost 4 bases and J lost 4; bases outside the gene matches: 8. CDR3 in amino acids: CSAIAGGRAPETQYF. CDR3 DNA sequence: TGCAGTGCTATAGCGGGAGGGCGGGCCCCAGAGACCCAGTACTTC.

This clonotype turned up a few times. V is TRBV6-5 and J is TRBJ1-5; no reliable D call. Looked up from germline, CDR1 is MNHEY and CDR2 is SVGAGI. The V end lost 6 bases, the J end lost 5 bases, and 11 bases lay between the germline ends. CDR3 length equals 13 residues. As DNA, the CDR3 is TGTGCCAGCAGCCGCGAGATGTATCAGCCCCAGCATTTT. Amino acid sequence: CASSREMYQPQHF.

V usage is TRBV10-3 and J usage is TRBJ1-1; TRBD1 might be the D (5 bases). This CDR3 region has 13 residues. From germline, CDR1 is ENHRY and CDR2 SYGVKD. V shed 2 bases and J shed 4 bases, with 8 bases lying between them. In DNA, the CDR3 is TGTGCCATCAGTGAGGGGGGGGGCACTGAAGCTTTCTTT. Protein product: CAISEGGGTEAFF.

For the CDR3, the DNA is TGTGCCAGCAGTCCTAGCGGGGGGGGTGAGGATACGCAGTATTTT. Its protein is CASSPSGGGEDTQYF. The gene calls are TRBV12-3 or TRBV12-4 and TRBJ2-3, with TRBD2 matching 12 bases. This CDR3 region has 15 residues. Trimming at V came to 5 bases and at J to 6 bases, leaving 6 bases not matched to a gene.

This clonotype showed up just a few times. The chain joins TRBV20-1 to TRBJ2-2; no reliable D call. V gave up 5 bases and J gave up 3 bases, with 7 bases separating them. CDR1 is DFQATT, CDR2 SNEGSKA, per germline (reference sequence). The CDR3 has 12 amino acids. This chain's CDR3 is CSAATDTGELFF. The CDR3 bases are TGCAGTGCTGCGACCGACACCGGGGAGCTGTTTTTT.

The rearrangement uses TRBV10-3 and TRBJ1-3; D is perhaps TRBD1 (5 bases). Trimming cost V 3 bases and J 0 bases, with 9 bases left between them. The CDR3 totals 15 residues. CDR1 and CDR2 (germline): ENHRY, SYGVKD. CDR3 in DNA: TGTGCCATCAGTGATACAGGAGTCTCTGGAAACACCATATATTTT. Translating it yields CAISDTGVSGNTIYF.

This clonotype occurred many times. The chain links TRBV7-2 to TRBJ1-4, with D uncertain. With 4 bases removed from V and 11 bases from J, the gap between germline ends came to 14 bases. Germline values: CDR1 SGHTA, CDR2 FQGNSA. This CDR3 contains 13 residues. The CDR3 loop is CASSSLPRVKLFF. The CDR3 nucleotides are TGTGCCAGCAGCTCACTGCCTAGGGTCAAACTGTTTTTT.

This clonotype was picked up many times. The chain recombines TRBV12-3 or TRBV12-4 with TRBJ1-5; D remains ambiguous. This CDR3 contains 15 residues. Trimming took 6 bases from V and 3 from J, leaving 15 bases between them. The CDR3 DNA reads as TGTGCCAGCAGGCGGGGTATAGTGTCCAATCAGCCCCAGCATTTT. It yields the protein CASRRGIVSNQPQHF.

V and J are TRBV2 and TRBJ2-2; D possibly uses TRBD1 or TRBD2 (5 bases each). This CDR3 is 15 amino acids long. Trimming pared 7 bases from V and 0 bases from J, leaving 12 bases between. CDR1 SNHLY and CDR2 FYNNEI come from the germline V gene. This CDR3 is CASKSGTTNTGELFF. The CDR3 DNA reads as TGTGCCAGCAAGTCCGGGACGACGAACACCGGGGAGCTGTTTTTT.

This clonotype has a handful of counts. This chain joins TRBV4-2 and TRBJ1-1; no definite D call. The germline V gene encodes CDR1 LGHNA and CDR2 YNFKEQ. The length of the CDR3 is 13 residues. V was shortened by 0 bases and J by 6 bases, with 8 bases between the two germline ends. Here the CDR3 DNA reads TGTGCCAGCAGCCAAGATTTCTTCTCTGAAGCTTTCTTT. This codes for CASSQDFFSEAFF.

This sequence joins TRBV4-2 and TRBJ1-2; unclear D gene. The CDR3 has 14 amino acids. V lost 0 bases to trimming and J lost 2 bases, with 7 bases between them. CDR1 and CDR2 from the germline V gene are LGHNA and YNFKEQ. CDR3 in DNA: TGTGCCAGCAGCCAAGAACGCCAAAACTATGGCTACACCTTC. This gives the protein CASSQERQNYGYTF.

The rearrangement uses TRBV4-1 and TRBJ1-2; possible D gene TRBD1, 6 bases. Trimming shortened V by 0 bases and J by 7 bases, and 15 bases separated the two germline ends. The germline CDR1 and CDR2 sequences are MGHRA and YSYEKL. The CDR3 is 15 residues long. CDR3 protein: CASSQDGTGGLGYTF. Here the CDR3 DNA reads TGCGCCAGCAGCCAAGACGGTACCGGGGGCCTTGGCTACACCTTC.

In this sample, this clonotype turned up a few times. The rearrangement links TRBV6-1 to TRBJ2-3; unclear D gene. Germline V gene data show CDR1 as MNHNS and CDR2 as SASEGT. The CDR3 consists of 14 residues. Trimming removed 6 bases at V and 2 bases at J, with 12 bases between. The CDR3 DNA is TGTGCCAGCAGACCCCTAGAATTCACAGATACGCAGTATTTT. Its translation: CASRPLEFTDTQYF.

There are a few counts of this clonotype. The chain links TRBV19 to TRBJ1-4; D perhaps matches TRBD1 (6 bases). The germline V and J ends were trimmed by 3 bases and 0 bases, with 11 bases remaining between them. The CDR3 runs to 16 residues. Per germline, CDR1 LNHDA and CDR2 SQIVND (reference sequence). Written as DNA, the CDR3 is TGTGCCAGTAGTATCCAAAGACAGGCAACTAATGAAAAACTGTTTTTT. This codes for CASSIQRQATNEKLFF.

The gene calls are TRBV7-2 and TRBJ2-2, with D uncertain. Germline values: CDR1 SGHTA, CDR2 FQGNSA. Trimming took 2 bases from V and 0 from J, leaving 4 bases between them. The CDR3 is 14 amino acids. The CDR3 region has the DNA TGTGCCAGCAGCTTATTTTCGAACACCGGGGAGCTGTTTTTT. Amino acids: CASSLFSNTGELFF.

The gene calls are TRBV5-1 and TRBJ2-5; D might be TRBD1 (5 bases). The germline V and J ends were trimmed by 1 base and 4 bases, with 14 bases remaining between them. This CDR3 is 15 amino acids long. Germline CDR1 SGHRS, CDR2 YFSETQ. The CDR3 sequence: CASSLSRVNRETQYF. In DNA form, the CDR3 reads TGCGCCAGCAGCTTGTCCAGGGTAAACAGAGAGACCCAGTACTTC.

This chain links TRBV5-4 with TRBJ1-6; D is unresolved. This CDR3 has 15 residues. Looked up from germline, CDR1 is SGHNT and CDR2 is YYREEE (reference sequence). With 2 bases removed from V and 14 bases from J, the gap between germline ends came to 20 bases. For the CDR3, the DNA is TGTGCCAGCAGCTTATCGGACGGATCCAAAAGCACCCTCCACTTT. Translated: CASSLSDGSKSTLHF.